This T cell receptor (beta chain) appears in the sequencing data of a study of tumor-infiltrating lymphocytes in primary liver carcinoma. Study at large: Cases comprised patients with primary liver carcinoma who received surgical resection. All lesions had stage T1-T3 N0M0 and about 4.2 to 10 cm widths.

Study-wide points: Tumor-adjacent and tumor-blood pairs showed less overlap than tumor region pairs.

Making TCR beta cDNA involved approximately 510 ng total RNA and a constant-region primer. Three nested multiplex PCR rounds, a slightly modified ARM-PCR method, built the TCR beta libraries. With TRBV1-TRBV30 forward primers and a C-beta reverse primer, the first two PCR rounds were run for roughly 10 cycles each. MiXCR was run by TCRdb on the multiplex PCR reads, yielding one entry per CDR3 protein. This table has roughly 330,000 distinct CDR3 sequences, about 61% appearing once. Germline DNA was also extracted, and blood RNA was taken from unsorted whole blood. Trimming took off 5 bases at V and 3 bases at J, with 10 bases between the two ends. Germline-derived CDR1 and CDR2 are MGHDK and SYGVNS. The CDR3 runs to 14 residues. This clonotype was observed once. Its antigen is as yet unknown.

Sequenced sample: peripheral blood. The receptor's source is a man in his forties or fifties with primary liver carcinoma and hepatitis B virus infection. The chain carries TRBV25-1 and TRBJ2-2, with a possible D match to TRBD1 (5 bases). CDR3 nucleotides: TGTGCCAGCAGTACAGGTCGTGACACCGGGGAGCTGTTTTTT. This sequence encodes CASSTGRDTGELFF.